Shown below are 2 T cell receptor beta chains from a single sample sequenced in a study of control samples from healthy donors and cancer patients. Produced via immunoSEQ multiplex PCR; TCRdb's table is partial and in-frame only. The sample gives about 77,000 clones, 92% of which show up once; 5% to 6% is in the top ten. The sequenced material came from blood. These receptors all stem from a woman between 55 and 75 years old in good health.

The CDR3 nucleotides are TGTGCCAGCAGCCACCGGGCCGCAAATGAAAAACTGTTTTTT. This encodes CASSHRAANEKLFF. This chain joins TRBV5-6 and TRBJ1-4; D call uncertain. Germline V gives CDR1 SGHDT, CDR2 YYEEEE. V was shortened by 4 bases and J by 5 bases, with 12 bases between the two germline ends. The CDR3 contains 14 residues. Combining the CDR3 with reference TRBV5-6 and TRBJ1-4 gives the whole variable domain DAGVTQSPTHLIKTRGQQVTLRCSPKSGHDTVSWYQQALGQGPQFIFQYYEEEERQRGNFPDRFSGHQFPNYSSELNVNALLLGDSALYLCASSHRAANEKLFFGSGTQLSVL.

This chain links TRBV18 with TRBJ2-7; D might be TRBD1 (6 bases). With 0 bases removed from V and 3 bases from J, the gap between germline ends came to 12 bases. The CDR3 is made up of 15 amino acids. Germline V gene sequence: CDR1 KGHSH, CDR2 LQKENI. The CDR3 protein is CASSPPGAHHYEQYF. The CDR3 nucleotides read TGTGCCAGCTCACCACCGGGGGCACACCACTACGAGCAGTACTTC.